The 18 T cell receptor beta chains below come from one sample, sequenced in a study of shared clonotypes between healthy human individuals. Only in-frame clones appear in the TCRdb table, and some are missing; sequencing was by immunoSEQ multiplex PCR. The sample contains approximately 460,000 clones, around 77% of which appear only once. Sequenced input: PBMCs. These receptors all stem from a woman aged 40-49 years in good health. Some clones in this sample may be carry-over from other donors' samples.

This chain links TRBV29-1 with TRBJ2-1, with 9 bases identical to TRBD2. Germline V lookup: CDR1 SQVTM, CDR2 ANQGSEA. This CDR3 region has 14 residues. Losses at the gene ends were 6 bases for V and 8 bases for J; bases not matched to a gene: 11. CDR3 loop: CSVGRGSGRYEQFF. CDR3 nucleotide sequence: TGCAGCGTGGGAAGGGGTAGCGGGAGATATGAGCAGTTCTTC.

CDR3 nucleotide sequence: TGTGCCAGCAGCGTTCAGGAGGGGAGCTTATACGAGCAGTACTTC. Translation gives CASSVQEGSLYEQYF. This chain uses TRBV9 with TRBJ2-7; possible D gene TRBD2, 6 bases. The V end was cut by 2 bases, the J end by 4 bases, with 16 bases between. Germline CDR1 is SGDLS and CDR2 is YYNGEE. CDR3 size: 15 residues.

The chain couples TRBV10-1 to TRBJ1-5; 7 bases align to TRBD1. Germline CDR1 and CDR2: WNHNN and SYGVQD (reference sequence). V shed 7 bases, J shed 8 bases, and the junction held 11 bases outside the gene matches. This CDR3 comprises 14 residues. The CDR3 region has the DNA TGCGCCAGCACATCAGGGAATCAGGGGGAGCCCCAGCATTTT. Encoded protein: CASTSGNQGEPQHF.

The chain links TRBV7-9 to TRBJ2-5, with 8 positions matching TRBD2. V was clipped by 5 bases and J by 4 bases; unmatched bases: 6. The CDR3 extends over 14 amino acids. Per the germline V gene, CDR1 is SEHNR and CDR2 is FQNEAQ (reference sequence). CDR3 in DNA: TGTGCCAGCAGCCCCATACTAGCGGCAGAGACCCAGTACTTC. It specifies CASSPILAAETQYF.

V and J are TRBV27 and TRBJ2-7; D uncertain. CDR3 length: 15 residues. Germline V gives CDR1 MNHEY, CDR2 SMNVEV (reference sequence). Trimming stripped 2 bases from V and 2 bases from J, with 13 bases between. CDR3 DNA: TGTGCCAGCAGTTTACACGCGACTGATACCTACGAGCAGTACTTC. Translation: CASSLHATDTYEQYF.

V is TRBV4-3 and J is TRBJ2-5, with unresolved D. This CDR3 is built from 13 residues. V shed 1 base and J shed 5 bases, with 8 bases lying between them. Looked up from germline, CDR1 is LGHNA and CDR2 is YSLEER. DNA for the CDR3: TGCGCCAGCAGCCAAGGGGTAGGGGAGACCCAGTACTTC. It encodes CASSQGVGETQYF.

The rearrangement joins TRBV18 to TRBJ2-2; D is undetermined. The germline V and J ends were trimmed by 2 bases and 9 bases, with 10 bases remaining between them. The CDR3 sequence is 13 residues long. Germline V CDR1 and CDR2: KGHSH, LQKENI. CDR3 residues: CASSPSERRELFF. The CDR3 DNA sequence: TGTGCCAGCTCACCAAGCGAGCGACGGGAGCTGTTTTTT.

The table lists this clone with a few counts. This chain joins TRBV19 and TRBJ1-5; D may be TRBD1 (5 bases). Germline assignment: CDR1 LNHDA and CDR2 SQIVND (reference sequence). The CDR3 contains 14 residues. Trimming pared 1 base from V and 7 bases from J, leaving 11 bases between. The CDR3 loop reads CASSIAGTGQPQHF. CDR3 DNA: TGTGCCAGTAGTATAGCAGGGACGGGCCAGCCCCAGCATTTT.

This clone was detected only once. J is TRBJ2-7 and V is TRBV5-4, with D possibly matching TRBD1 (6 bases). CDR1 SGHNT and CDR2 YYREEE come from the germline V gene (reference sequence). The CDR3 is 16 amino acids. With 2 bases removed from V and 2 bases from J, the gap between germline ends came to 17 bases. The CDR3, as DNA: TGTGCCAGCAGCTTAGGACAGCCCCAAAGTACCTACGAGCAGTACTTC. Translating it yields CASSLGQPQSTYEQYF.

The V and J genes are TRBV27 and TRBJ1-2; possibly TRBD1 for D (5 bases). Trimming removed 5 bases at V and 5 bases at J, with 15 bases between. CDR1 is MNHEY, CDR2 SMNVEV, per germline (reference sequence). The CDR3 totals 14 residues. The CDR3: CASSPRWGRYGYTF. The CDR3 DNA reads TGTGCCAGCAGTCCCCGCTGGGGGAGGTATGGCTACACCTTC.

The V and J genes are TRBV6-5 and TRBJ2-7, with D possibly being TRBD1 (5 bases). CDR3 length: 15 amino acids. Between the trimmed V and J ends, which lost 2 bases and 4 bases, there was a span of 15 bases. CDR1 is MNHEY and CDR2 is SVGAGI in the germline V gene. CDR3 DNA sequence: TGTGCCAGCAGTTACGACTCGGGTGCAGGGTACGAGCAGTACTTC. It specifies CASSYDSGAGYEQYF.

DNA of the CDR3: TGTGCCAGCAGCCTGGGAGGGCGGGGCACAGATACGCAGTATTTT. Translation: CASSLGGRGTDTQYF. The rearrangement joins TRBV7-3 to TRBJ2-3, with TRBD2 matching 7 bases. This CDR3 comprises 15 residues. Germline V gene data show CDR1 as SGHTA and CDR2 as FQGTGA. Losses at the gene ends were 5 bases for V and 1 base for J; bases not matched to a gene: 6.

This chain uses TRBV4-2 with TRBJ2-1; D is unresolved. Between the trimmed V and J ends, which lost 0 bases and 13 bases, there was a span of 10 bases. Germline V gene sequence: CDR1 LGHNA, CDR2 YNFKEQ. The CDR3 has 12 residues. The CDR3 region is CASSQDLGQQFF. The CDR3 DNA is TGTGCCAGCAGCCAAGATCTCGGCCAACAGTTCTTC.

The chain joins TRBV29-1 to TRBJ1-1, with 9 bases identical to TRBD1. The germline V gene encodes CDR1 SQVTM and CDR2 ANQGSEA. This CDR3 contains 12 residues. J lost 5 bases, V lost 7 bases, and 5 bases had no gene match. CDR3 protein: CSGYRGLTEAFF. The CDR3 nucleotides read TGCAGCGGATACAGGGGGCTTACTGAAGCTTTCTTT.

The rearrangement links TRBV5-1 to TRBJ1-2, with TRBD1 matching 8 bases. This CDR3 region has 15 residues. Germline V gene lookup returns CDR1 SGHRS and CDR2 YFSETQ. The V gene end was trimmed by 4 bases and the J gene end by 4 bases; junction bases not matched to a gene: 9. The CDR3: CASSRDPGTGYGYTF. Here the CDR3 DNA reads TGCGCCAGCAGCCGTGACCCCGGGACAGGCTATGGCTACACCTTC.

This chain's CDR3 is CASSVEGDRAGELFF. In DNA, the CDR3 is TGTGCCAGCAGCGTAGAGGGGGACAGGGCCGGGGAGCTGTTTTTT. V usage is TRBV9 and J usage is TRBJ2-2; 9 bases align to TRBD1. This CDR3 region has 15 residues. Germline assignment: CDR1 SGDLS and CDR2 YYNGEE. V lost 0 bases to trimming and J lost 6 bases; unmatched junction nucleotides: 3.

The chain combines TRBV28 with TRBJ1-3; D perhaps matches TRBD1 (5 bases). The V and J ends lost 6 bases and 0 bases respectively, with 9 bases between them. The CDR3 totals 14 residues. The germline V gene encodes CDR1 MDHEN and CDR2 SYDVKM. The CDR3 coding sequence is TGTGCCAGCAGCCCCGGGGGCTCTGGAAACACCATATATTTT. It specifies CASSPGGSGNTIYF. Full variable domain (outside the CDR3, taken from reference TRBV28 and TRBJ1-3): DVKVTQSSRYLVKRTGEKVFLECVQDMDHENMFWYRQDPGLGLRLIYFSYDVKMKEKGDIPEGYSVSREKKERFSLILESASTNQTSMYLCASSPGGSGNTIYFGEGSWLTVV.

The chain recombines TRBV5-1 with TRBJ2-3; D unclear. This CDR3 is built from 12 residues. CDR1 is SGHRS, CDR2 YFSETQ, per germline. Trimming took 8 bases from V and 3 from J, leaving 10 bases between them. The CDR3 sequence: CASGVRTDTQYF. The CDR3 DNA reads TGCGCCAGTGGGGTTAGAACAGATACGCAGTATTTT.